This T cell receptor beta chain was sequenced for a study of radiotherapy plus CTLA-4 blockade in lung cancer. Focal radiation plus CTLA-4 blockade with ipilimumab was given to patients with chemo-refractory metastatic non-small-cell lung cancer. Study-wide results and limits: With interferon-beta, early dynamics of blood T cell clones were reported to best predict response.

Remarks on this clone: Its antigen is currently unknown.

Sequenced by immunoSEQ multiplex PCR; TCRdb stores in-frame clones only, minus some. Counted here are more than 75,000 clones, roughly 79% occurring once; the ten biggest clones make up around 2.8%. The CDR3 covers 16 residues. V shed 3 bases, J shed 4 bases, and the junction held 10 bases outside the gene matches. The germline gives CDR1 LNHNV, CDR2 YYDKDF (reference sequence). The receptor was derived from a human donor with non-small cell lung cancer who had a partial response to radiotherapy plus ipilimumab. Some clones in this sample may be carry-over from other donors' samples. The chain employs TRBV15 and TRBJ2-7, with 9 bases that match TRBD1. The starting material was peripheral blood, obtained from a patient treated with radiotherapy plus ipilimumab. CDR3 DNA: TGTGCCACCAGCAGGGGTACAGGGGGCGCGTCATACGAGCAGTACTTC. It translates to CATSRGTGGASYEQYF.